This TCR beta chain was identified during a study of blood T cell repertoires in COVID-19. Participant reports of clinical history set cohort assignment. Clones were sequenced by immunoSEQ multiplex PCR, and TCRdb holds only the in-frame ones, with some missing. This table holds roughly 220,000 clones, around 83% found once. Looked up from germline, CDR1 is MNHEY and CDR2 is SVGAGI. The CDR3 has 15 amino acids. J lost 1 base, V lost 6 bases, and 5 bases had no gene match. Sequencing used PBMCs or T cells enriched from blood (not recorded which). J is TRBJ2-2 and V is TRBV6-5; 7 bases fit TRBD2. This receptor was identified in a woman in her 40s with acute COVID-19. The CDR3 DNA reads as TGTGCCAGCAGCCATAGGACTAGGAACACCGGGGAGCTGTTTTTT. Translation gives CASSHRTRNTGELFF.